This TCR beta chain was found in a study of metastatic and nonmetastatic thyroid tumors. This clone was seen ten or more times. TCRdb ran MiXCR on the PCR reads. In the table there are 84,000 or so clones, 8.6% of which are singletons. Deletions cut 3 bases from V and 6 bases from J, with 17 bases between. This CDR3 is built from 15 residues. Germline CDR1 reads SGHTA; CDR2 reads FQGNSA. Patients had received no treatment of any kind before thyroid surgery. V usage is TRBV7-2 and J usage is TRBJ1-1; D possibly corresponds to TRBD1 (6 bases). Source material: blood. This clonotype was sampled from a female donor with papillary thyroid cancer or a benign thyroid nodule (not recorded which). Some clones in this sample may be carry-over from other donors' samples. CDR3 in amino acids: CASSFRQVGSSEAFF. CDR3 sequence (DNA): TGTGCCAGCAGCTTCCGACAGGTCGGCTCTTCTGAAGCTTTCTTT.